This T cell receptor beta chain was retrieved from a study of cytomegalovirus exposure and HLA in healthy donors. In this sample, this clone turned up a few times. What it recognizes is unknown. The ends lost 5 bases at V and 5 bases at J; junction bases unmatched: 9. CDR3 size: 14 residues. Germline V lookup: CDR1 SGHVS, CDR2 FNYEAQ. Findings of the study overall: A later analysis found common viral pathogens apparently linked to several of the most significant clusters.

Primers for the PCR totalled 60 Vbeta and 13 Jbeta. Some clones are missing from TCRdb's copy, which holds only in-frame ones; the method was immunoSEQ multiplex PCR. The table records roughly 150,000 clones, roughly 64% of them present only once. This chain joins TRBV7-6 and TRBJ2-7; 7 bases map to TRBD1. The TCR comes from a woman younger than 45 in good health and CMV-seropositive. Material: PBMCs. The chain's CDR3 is CASSPRDSFHEQYF. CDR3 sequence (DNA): TGTGCCAGCAGCCCCCGGGACAGTTTCCACGAGCAGTACTTC.